This T cell receptor beta chain comes out of a study of T cell responses to AZD1222 COVID-19 vaccine (dated by TCRdb to about 2021). Regarding the study in general: A total of 240 or so trial participants underwent TCR sequencing, of whom about 200 had received two doses of AZD1222 and about 25 had received two doses of the MenACWY control vaccine. Trial participants were enrolled into age subgroups of 18-55, 56-69 and 70-plus years, which contained 148, 28 and 57 TCR-sequenced participants, respectively. On the study overall, not on this receptor specifically: After two AZD1222 doses, both the breadth and the depth of spike-specific TCRs were significantly higher than at day 0 and than in MenACWY recipients. The vaccine-associated CD4 TCRs covered the entire spike protein, and the dominant responses fell in regions 160-218 and 743-854. Only five or six AZD1222 recipients were SARS-CoV-2 seropositive at baseline, limiting conclusions about previously exposed vaccinees. In the small 56-69-year group, the increase in depth fell short of significance, most likely because of low power. Reportedly, almost half of the unique spike-specific TCRs recognized epitopes lying outside the regions that are mutated in the B.1.351 and B.1.1.7 variants. Participants were mostly white British and included more females than males, and it was suggested by the authors that clonal diversity may have been underestimated. Because no samples from the day 14 peak response were available, repertoires could be characterized only after the peak T cell response.

Interpreted using the paper, the time point label stands for: about 28 days (+/-7) after the second vaccine dose. Because spike-specific TCR depth and breadth did not differ between the two schedules, AZD1222 recipients who got a second dose at roughly 4 weeks were pooled with those who got a second dose at roughly 12 weeks. Vaccinee samples came from UK trials COV001 and COV002, including a single-blind randomized controlled phase 2/3 trial of AZD1222 (ChAdOx1 nCoV-19) in healthy adults. For TCRbeta chain sequencing, PBMC samples from trial participants were taken at day 0 and at day 28 after the second dose. The CDR3 regions of human TCRbeta chains were analyzed by immunosequencing. Processing in the source paper ran as follows. Repertoire TCRs were matched against a reference library of SARS-CoV-2-specific TCRs generated with the MIRA antigen-specificity platform. Breadth was defined as the fraction of unique TCRs that were SARS-CoV-2-associated, and depth was defined as the fraction of total T cells that were SARS-CoV-2-associated. Using the MIRA data, every spike-specific TCR was mapped to the spike region that the TCR reacted to and assigned to either a CD4 or a CD8 class. Log10-transformed breadth and depth values were compared by one-way ANOVA with Sidak's multiple comparisons tests. In TCRdb, the immuneACCESS table is reduced to in-frame sequences with V and J assigned. These tables do not hold every clone; where another copy was compared, an unresolved V gene accounts for under half, and the others remain unexplained. V, J and clone size are taken as reported in that table, and D and trimming were inferred from the DNA itself. For this sample the table gives fewer than 110,000 clones, of which 70% to 90% were detected only once. Around 4.9% of the sample comes from the top ten.

From cysteine to phenylalanine, the CDR3 is 15 amino acids long. Left in the record is the CDR3 DNA by itself, 45 bases read in frame from the first base. CDR1 and CDR2 (GTSNPN, SVGIG) derive from the germline V gene (reference sequence). Cut back by 2 bases and 8 bases, the V and J ends lie 16 bases apart. As to this clone: Its antigen is not yet known. The record has no base qualities; no much larger clone is one base away.

Sequencing used peripheral blood, obtained 28 days after the second AZD1222 dose. The rearrangement combines TRBV30 with TRBJ1-6, and TRBD1 may be the D gene, going by 5 matching bases. The receptor's source is an adult who received the AZD1222 COVID-19 vaccine. The encoded CDR3 is CAWSPLEAGYSPLHF. The sequenced DNA: TGTGCCTGGAGTCCACTCGAGGCAGGGTATTCACCCCTCCACTTT.